This passage covers 2 T cell receptor beta chains from one sample sequenced in a study of CD8 T cells in ankylosing spondylitis. Broader study findings: Blood from ankylosing spondylitis patients appeared to carry a characteristic roughly eight-variant TCR beta motif.

The antigens for these receptors are not known. In TCRdb, the 5' RACE reads were re-called with MiXCR into one record per CDR3 protein. The sample consists of 700,000 to 850,000 distinct CDR3 sequences, about 11% of them appearing once. The sample taken for sequencing was blood, either unsorted or a sorted T cell fraction (not recorded which). The receptors shown here come from a male donor with ankylosing spondylitis.

The chain is built from TRBV2 and TRBJ2-2; possibly TRBD1 for D (6 bases). The CDR3 is made up of 15 amino acids. The germline CDR1 and CDR2 sequences are SNHLY and FYNNEI. V was shortened by 7 bases and J by 5 bases, with 17 bases between the two germline ends. The chain's CDR3 is CASNGAGDRTGELFF. The CDR3 nucleotides are TGTGCCAGCAATGGGGCAGGGGATAGGACCGGGGAGCTGTTTTTT.

This clonotype has more than one count but fewer than ten. The chain is built from TRBV20-1 and TRBJ2-1; 9 bases map to TRBD2. The V gene end was trimmed by 0 bases and the J gene end by 8 bases; junction bases not matched to a gene: 8. Germline CDR1 DFQATT, CDR2 SNEGSKA (reference sequence). This CDR3 has 15 residues. CDR3 in DNA: TGCAGTGCTAGAGACGCGGGAGGGCAGGGGGATGAGCAGTTCTTC. Translation: CSARDAGGQGDEQFF.